This TCR beta chain was recovered during a study of T-cell reconstitution after alpha-beta-depleted transplantation in children. Unique molecular identifiers tagged the TCRbeta library. From the PCR reads, TCRdb called clonotypes with MiXCR, one entry per CDR3 protein. Among over 550,000 distinct CDR3 sequences, roughly a tenth were seen once, and the ten largest hold about 4.2%. The V gene end was trimmed by 4 bases and the J gene end by 7 bases; junction bases not matched to a gene: 6. Germline-derived CDR1 and CDR2 are SGHRS and YFSETQ. The CDR3 spans 14 residues. This clonotype was counted between two and nine times.

V is TRBV5-1 and J is TRBJ2-1; 9 bases agree with TRBD2. The sample consisted of PBMCs from the stem cell graft donor, taken from the stem cell graft. The clonotype originates from a human donor who donated a stem cell graft to a child with acute myeloid leukemia. The DNA of the CDR3 is TGCGCCAGCAGCGCAGCGGGAGGAATGAATGAGCAGTTCTTC. It translates to CASSAAGGMNEQFF.